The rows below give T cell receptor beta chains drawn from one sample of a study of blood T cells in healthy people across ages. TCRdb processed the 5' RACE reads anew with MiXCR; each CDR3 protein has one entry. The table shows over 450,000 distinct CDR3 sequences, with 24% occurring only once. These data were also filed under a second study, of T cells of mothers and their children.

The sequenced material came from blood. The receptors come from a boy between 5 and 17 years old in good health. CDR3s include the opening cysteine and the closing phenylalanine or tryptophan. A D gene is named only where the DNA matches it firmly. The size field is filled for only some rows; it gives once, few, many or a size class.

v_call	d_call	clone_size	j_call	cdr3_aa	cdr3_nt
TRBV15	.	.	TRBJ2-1	CATSTYSSYNEQFF	TGTGCCACCAGCACCTATTCCTCCTACAATGAGCAGTTCTTC
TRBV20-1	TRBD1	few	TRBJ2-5	CSASWQGVGEQYF	TGCAGTGCCAGTTGGCAGGGGGTGGGGGAGCAGTACTTC
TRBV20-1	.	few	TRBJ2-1	CSAPSQFGDEQFF	TGCAGTGCTCCCTCGCAGTTCGGCGATGAGCAGTTCTTC
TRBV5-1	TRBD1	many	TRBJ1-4	CASSRGQGNEKLFF	TGCGCCAGCAGCCGGGGACAGGGGAATGAAAAACTGTTTTTT
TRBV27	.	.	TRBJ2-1	CASSLLGGGSYNEQFF	TGTGCCAGCAGTTTACTGGGCGGCGGCTCCTACAATGAGCAGTTCTTC
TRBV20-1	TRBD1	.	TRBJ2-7	CSARGQGRREQYF	TGCAGTGCTAGAGGACAGGGGCGCCGCGAGCAGTACTTC
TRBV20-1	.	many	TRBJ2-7	CSATPRPPKPYEQYF	TGCAGTGCTACCCCCCGGCCCCCAAAACCCTACGAGCAGTACTTC
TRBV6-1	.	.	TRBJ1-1	CASTKGETTEAFF	TGTGCCAGCACCAAAGGGGAGACCACTGAAGCTTTCTTT
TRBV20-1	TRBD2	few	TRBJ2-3	CSAIAGEVFWLSPDTQYF	TGCAGTGCCATAGCGGGAGAAGTATTTTGGTTAAGCCCAGATACGCAGTATTTT
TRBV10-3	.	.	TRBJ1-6	CAISERTGARALHF	TGTGCCATCAGTGAGCGGACCGGGGCCCGCGCCCTCCACTTT
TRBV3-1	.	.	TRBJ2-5	CTSSQVGVQETQYF	TGTACCAGCAGCCAAGTAGGAGTACAAGAGACCCAGTACTTC
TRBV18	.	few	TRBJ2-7	CASSLWGDPGEQYF	TGTGCCAGCTCGCTCTGGGGTGACCCAGGCGAGCAGTACTTC
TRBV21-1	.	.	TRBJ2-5	CASSKEDRGRNETQYF	TGTGCCAGCAGCAAGGAGGACAGGGGGCGCAATGAGACCCAGTACTTC
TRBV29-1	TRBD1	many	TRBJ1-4	CSVTIGTGALNEKLFF	TGCAGCGTTACGATCGGGACAGGGGCGCTTAATGAAAAACTGTTTTTT
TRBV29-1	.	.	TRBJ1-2	CSVEDIGREYYGYTF	TGCAGCGTTGAAGATATTGGCCGGGAATACTATGGCTACACCTTC